Listed below are T cell receptor beta chains from one sample, sequenced in a study of tissue T cells after allogeneic stem cell transplantation. TCRdb's copy holds only in-frame clones and misses some; the assay was immunoSEQ multiplex PCR. Of some 25,000 clones listed, 73% are singletons. This sample comprised tissue from the ileum, obtained at autopsy. All receptors derive from a female donor at least 60 years old with lung cancer. Each CDR3 is given with its conserved first and last residue. D genes are given only for firm matches. Rows give clone size only sometimes, using once, few, many, or a class for an expanded clone.

clone size: -
D gene: TRBD2
V gene: TRBV2
J gene: TRBJ2-5
CDR3 protein: CASSEALLAGGPGETQYF
CDR3 DNA: TGTGCCAGCAGTGAGGCGCTCCTAGCGGGGGGGCCGGGAGAGACCCAGTACTTC

clone size: -
D gene: TRBD2
V gene: TRBV12-5
J gene: TRBJ2-1
CDR3 protein: CASALSLGLGDNEQFF
CDR3 DNA: TGTGCTAGTGCTCTTTCCCTCGGACTAGGGGACAATGAGCAGTTCTTC

clone size: -
D gene: -
V gene: TRBV7-7
J gene: TRBJ2-1
CDR3 protein: CASSLGIGGSYNEQFF
CDR3 DNA: TGTGCCAGCAGCCTCGGGATTGGGGGCTCCTACAATGAGCAGTTCTTC

clone size: -
D gene: TRBD2
V gene: TRBV18
J gene: TRBJ2-1
CDR3 protein: CASSRLAGEVLFF
CDR3 DNA: TGTGCCAGCTCAAGGCTAGCGGGGGAGGTTTTGTTCTTC

clone size: -
D gene: TRBD2
V gene: TRBV7-2
J gene: TRBJ2-5
CDR3 protein: CASSLPNSLLASKRTQYF
CDR3 DNA: TGTGCCAGCAGCTTACCTAACAGCTTACTAGCGTCCAAGAGGACCCAGTACTTC

clone size: -
D gene: TRBD1
V gene: TRBV6-5
J gene: TRBJ1-4
CDR3 protein: CATNRQGYEKLFF
CDR3 DNA: TGTGCCACAAACCGACAGGGCTATGAAAAACTGTTTTTT

clone size: -
D gene: -
V gene: TRBV5-6
J gene: TRBJ2-2
CDR3 protein: CASSYNPLTGRNTGELFF
CDR3 DNA: TGTGCCAGCAGCTACAACCCCCTGACAGGCAGGAACACCGGGGAGCTGTTTTTT

clone size: -
D gene: TRBD2
V gene: TRBV4-1
J gene: TRBJ2-1
CDR3 protein: CASSQAGTSYNEQFF
CDR3 DNA: TGCGCCAGCAGCCAAGCCGGGACTAGTTACAATGAGCAGTTCTTC

clone size: -
D gene: -
V gene: TRBV12-5
J gene: TRBJ1-1
CDR3 protein: CASGLETLGAFF
CDR3 DNA: TGTGCTAGTGGTTTGGAGACTCTCGGAGCTTTCTTT

clone size: -
D gene: -
V gene: TRBV11-2
J gene: TRBJ2-7
CDR3 protein: CASSFVDGSYEQYF
CDR3 DNA: TGTGCCAGCAGCTTCGTTGACGGCTCCTACGAGCAGTACTTC

clone size: -
D gene: TRBD2
V gene: TRBV5-4
J gene: TRBJ2-3
CDR3 protein: CASSPKAGGDFTDTQYF
CDR3 DNA: TGTGCCAGCAGCCCGAAAGCGGGGGGGGACTTCACAGATACGCAGTATTTT

clone size: -
D gene: TRBD2
V gene: TRBV4-2
J gene: TRBJ2-5
CDR3 protein: CASSRGGGDRGETQYF
CDR3 DNA: TGTGCCAGCAGCCGAGGCGGGGGAGATCGGGGAGAGACCCAGTACTTC

clone size: -
D gene: -
V gene: TRBV15
J gene: TRBJ1-3
CDR3 protein: CATSREGGVAGNTIYF
CDR3 DNA: TGTGCCACCAGCAGAGAAGGAGGGGTGGCAGGAAACACCATATATTTT

clone size: -
D gene: TRBD1
V gene: TRBV7-3
J gene: TRBJ1-2
CDR3 protein: CASSYSGQGGSETF
CDR3 DNA: TGTGCCAGCAGCTATTCGGGACAGGGAGGTTCGGAAACCTTC

clone size: -
D gene: -
V gene: TRBV12-3/TRBV12-4
J gene: TRBJ2-1
CDR3 protein: CASSRGLTGEQFF
CDR3 DNA: TGTGCCAGCAGCCGAGGACTCACCGGGGAGCAGTTCTTC

clone size: -
D gene: -
V gene: TRBV2
J gene: TRBJ1-6
CDR3 protein: CASSGVGNSPLHF
CDR3 DNA: TGTGCCAGCAGCGGTGTCGGTAATTCACCCCTCCACTTT

clone size: few
D gene: -
V gene: TRBV30
J gene: TRBJ2-1
CDR3 protein: CAWSQPGRTSGEQFF
CDR3 DNA: TGTGCCTGGAGCCAGCCGGGACGCACTTCTGGTGAGCAGTTCTTC

clone size: -
D gene: -
V gene: TRBV19
J gene: TRBJ1-2
CDR3 protein: CASSTRWNYGYTF
CDR3 DNA: TGTGCCAGTAGTACCCGATGGAACTATGGCTACACCTTC

clone size: -
D gene: -
V gene: TRBV4-3
J gene: TRBJ1-3
CDR3 protein: CASSQGVSGNTIYF
CDR3 DNA: TGCGCCAGCAGCCAAGGAGTATCTGGAAACACCATATATTTT

clone size: -
D gene: -
V gene: TRBV7-8
J gene: TRBJ1-1
CDR3 protein: CASSPAVTAGEAFF
CDR3 DNA: TGTGCCAGCAGCCCGGCAGTCACCGCCGGAGAAGCTTTCTTT

clone size: -
D gene: -
V gene: TRBV7-2
J gene: TRBJ2-6
CDR3 protein: CASSLAIGSGANVLTF
CDR3 DNA: TGTGCCAGCAGCTTAGCGATCGGCTCTGGGGCCAACGTCCTGACTTTC

clone size: -
D gene: -
V gene: TRBV6-5
J gene: TRBJ2-4
CDR3 protein: CASRPRDVAKNIQYF
CDR3 DNA: TGTGCCAGCCGACCCAGAGATGTAGCCAAAAACATTCAGTACTTC

clone size: -
D gene: TRBD1
V gene: TRBV7-3
J gene: TRBJ1-1
CDR3 protein: CASSPGDRGTEAFF
CDR3 DNA: TGTGCCAGCAGCCCAGGAGACAGGGGCACTGAAGCTTTCTTT

clone size: -
D gene: TRBD1
V gene: TRBV7-3
J gene: TRBJ2-2
CDR3 protein: CASSLDRTNTGELFF
CDR3 DNA: TGTGCCAGCAGCCTGGACAGGACGAACACCGGGGAGCTGTTTTTT

clone size: -
D gene: -
V gene: TRBV7-6
J gene: TRBJ1-5
CDR3 protein: CASSLRGAANQPQHF
CDR3 DNA: TGTGCCAGCAGTCTTCGGGGGGCGGCCAATCAGCCCCAGCATTTT

clone size: -
D gene: TRBD2
V gene: TRBV19
J gene: TRBJ2-4
CDR3 protein: CASSSGTSGAKNIQYF
CDR3 DNA: TGTGCCAGTAGTTCCGGGACTAGCGGGGCCAAAAACATTCAGTACTTC